This T cell receptor beta chain appears in the sequencing data of a study of T cell responses to AZD1222 COVID-19 vaccine. Profiled with immunoSEQ multiplex PCR; TCRdb holds only in-frame clones, not every one. The sample gives 90,000 to 130,000 clones, roughly nine tenths of which show up once; less than 4% is in the top ten. Study-level points and caveats: Spike as a whole was targeted by vaccine-associated CD4 TCRs, dominant at 160-218 and 743-854. Repertoires were obtained only post-peak T cell response. Once two AZD1222 doses were given, Spike-specific TCR breadth and depth went up. Donors were largely white British and mainly female; clonal diversity was possibly underestimated.

Comments on this clone: The antigen remains unidentified.

Germline CDR1 and CDR2: SGHRS and YFSETQ. Trimming at V came to 4 bases and at J to 1 base, leaving 7 bases not matched to a gene. This CDR3 has 17 residues. Here the sequenced sample was peripheral blood, taken on day 0 of MenACWY control vaccination. The V and J genes are TRBV5-1 and TRBJ2-6; 8 bases line up with TRBD1. The source is an adult in good health. The CDR3 sequence is CASSAGRGLSGANVLTF. CDR3 bases: TGCGCCAGCAGCGCCGGCAGGGGGCTTTCTGGGGCCAACGTCCTGACTTTC.